This T cell receptor (beta chain) derives from a study of cytomegalovirus exposure and HLA in healthy donors. Study findings and constraints: There were some V segments, including TRBV6-2 and TRBV6-3, excluded as indistinguishable.

CDR3 size: 14 residues. Germline lookup yields CDR1 SGHVS and CDR2 FQNEAQ. V was cut by 5 bases and J by 8 bases, with 16 bases left in between. The PCR used 60 Vbeta and 13 Jbeta primers. Sequenced by immunoSEQ multiplex PCR; TCRdb stores in-frame clones only, minus some. The sample shows roughly 100,000 clones, 76% of them seen only once. This clone was counted only a few times. As yet, its antigen is unknown. This TCR was recovered from a man aged 35-49 years in good health and CMV-seropositive. V is TRBV7-8 and J is TRBJ2-1; a possible D gene is TRBD2 (7 bases). The sequenced sample consisted of PBMCs. The CDR3 sequence is CASSQGRGRDEQFF. The CDR3 DNA reads as TGTGCCAGCAGCCAGGGAAGGGGGAGGGATGAGCAGTTCTTC.